The 9 T cell receptor beta chains below were found in one sample sequenced in a study of early T cells in non-severe SARS-CoV-2 infection. Each CDR3 protein is one row after TCRdb ran MiXCR on the 5' RACE reads. This table holds 35,000 to 45,000 distinct CDR3 sequences, roughly 6% found once. The starting material was whole blood, obtained at baseline. Receptor source: an adult who was a healthcare worker with PCR-confirmed SARS-CoV-2 infection or an uninfected control (not recorded which).

This clonotype was counted at least ten times. The junction differs from germline at one of its ends, possibly a read error. This rearrangement joins TRBV27 to TRBJ2-3; no reliable D call. The germline V gene has CDR1 MNHEY and CDR2 SMNVEV (reference sequence). The CDR3 has 11 residues. The CDR3 DNA reads TGTGCCAGCAGTTTTCGAGATACGCAGTTTTTT. It is translated as CASSFRDTQFF.

Many counts were recorded for this clonotype. The chain links TRBV5-1 to TRBJ1-1; D not certain. The CDR3 has 13 residues. Trimming took off 7 bases at V and 4 bases at J, with 14 bases between the two ends. Per the germline V gene, CDR1 is SGHRS and CDR2 is YFSETQ. This CDR3 reads CASRNGEGTEAFF. The CDR3 coding sequence is TGCGCCAGCCGGAATGGGGAGGGCACTGAAGCTTTCTTT.

This clonotype was observed many times. The gene calls are TRBV5-1 and TRBJ2-3, with D unresolved. V was trimmed by 2 bases and J by 2 bases, leaving 6 bases between them. CDR3 length: 13 residues. The V gene's germline CDR1 is SGHRS and CDR2 YFSETQ. Here the CDR3 reads CASSFRDTDTQYF. As DNA, the CDR3 is TGCGCCAGCAGCTTTAGAGACACAGATACGCAGTATTTT.

This clonotype was seen ten or more times. The V and J genes are TRBV11-2 and TRBJ2-1; 11 nucleotides align to TRBD2. V lost 5 bases, J lost 3 bases, and 12 bases stayed unmatched. The CDR3 length is 18 residues. Germline V gene lookup returns CDR1 SGHAT and CDR2 FQNNGV. The CDR3 region is CASSARASGGPFYNEQFF. DNA of the CDR3: TGTGCCAGCAGCGCCCGGGCTAGCGGGGGGCCCTTCTACAATGAGCAGTTCTTC. Together with reference TRBV11-2 and TRBJ2-1, the CDR3 gives the full variable domain: EAGVAQSPRYKIIEKRQSVAFWCNPISGHATLYWYQQILGQGPKLLIQFQNNGVVDDSQLPKDRFSAERLKGVDSTLKIQPAKLEDSAVYLCASSARASGGPFYNEQFFGPGTRLTVL.

This clonotype was seen more than once but under ten times. This rearrangement joins TRBV30 to TRBJ2-7; D perhaps matches TRBD2 (6 bases). With 5 bases removed from V and 3 bases from J, the gap between germline ends came to 17 bases. The CDR3 extends over 14 amino acids. Germline lookup yields CDR1 GTSNPN and CDR2 SVGIG (reference sequence). CDR3 coding DNA: TGTGCCTGGGATCTCGGAGGGGCGAGCTACGAGCAGTACTTC. Residues: CAWDLGGASYEQYF.

This clonotype was counted at least ten times. This chain connects TRBV12-3 or TRBV12-4 to TRBJ2-1; TRBD1 agrees at 12 bases. CDR3 length: 15 residues. V gave up 3 bases and J gave up 10 bases; unmatched junction bases: 7. CDR3 in amino acids: CASSFGGQGAREQFF. In nucleotides, the CDR3 is TGTGCCAGCAGTTTTGGGGGACAGGGGGCGCGCGAGCAGTTCTTC.

Many counts were recorded for this clonotype. CDR3 coding DNA: TGTGCCAGCACGGGAGGGGGGGGCTCCTACAATGAGCAGTTCTTC. Translating it yields CASTGGGGSYNEQFF. The chain employs TRBV19 and TRBJ2-1; the match to TRBD2 covers 8 bases. CDR1 is LNHDA and CDR2 is SQIVND in the germline V gene (reference sequence). The ends lost 9 bases at V and 0 bases at J; junction bases unmatched: 7. The CDR3 sequence is 15 residues long.

This clonotype was seen repeatedly, ten times or more. V usage is TRBV7-3 and J usage is TRBJ2-5; perhaps TRBD2 as D (5 bases). V lost 7 bases to trimming and J lost 5 bases, with 20 bases between them. The germline V gene has CDR1 SGHTA and CDR2 FQGTGA. The CDR3 length is 15 residues. The DNA of the CDR3 is TGTGCCAGCAACGTTTTTACTAGTTCTGGGGAGACCCAGTACTTC. This codes for CASNVFTSSGETQYF.

This clonotype has just a few counts. The germline gene is not matched at one end of the junction; a read error may be the cause. The chain carries TRBV20-1 and TRBJ2-3; 11 bases map to TRBD2. Germline V gene lookup returns CDR1 DFQATT and CDR2 SNEGSKA (reference sequence). CDR3 length equals 15 residues. The CDR3 DNA is TGCAGTGCAAGAGGGACTAGCGGATTCCCAGATACGCAGTATTTT. It is translated as CSARGTSGFPDTQYF.